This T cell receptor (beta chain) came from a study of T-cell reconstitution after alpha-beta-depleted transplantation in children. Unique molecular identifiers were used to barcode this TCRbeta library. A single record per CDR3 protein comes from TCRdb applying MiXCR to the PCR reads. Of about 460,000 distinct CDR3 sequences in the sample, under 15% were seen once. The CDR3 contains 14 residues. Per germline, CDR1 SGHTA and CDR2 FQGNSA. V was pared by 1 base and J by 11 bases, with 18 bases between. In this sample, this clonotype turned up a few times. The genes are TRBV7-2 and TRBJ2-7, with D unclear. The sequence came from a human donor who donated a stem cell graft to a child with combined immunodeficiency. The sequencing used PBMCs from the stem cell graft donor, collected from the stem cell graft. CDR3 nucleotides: TGTGCCAGCAGCTTAGAAGGGCCCTCGTTCAAGGAGTACTTC. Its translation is CASSLEGPSFKEYF.